One and the same sample provided the 23 T cell receptor beta chains below, sequenced in a study of T cell changes during pregnancy in multiple sclerosis. Sequencing was performed with immunoSEQ multiplex PCR; in TCRdb, only in-frame clones are kept and a portion is missing. This repertoire shows under 130,000 clones, more than 85% found once; its top ten account for about 3%. The starting material was peripheral blood, obtained after pregnancy. Receptors originate from a female donor with multiple sclerosis, enrolled in a pregnancy study.

The rearrangement links TRBV13 to TRBJ2-7; D may be TRBD1 (5 bases). The germline V gene encodes CDR1 PRHDT and CDR2 FYEKMQ (reference sequence). The V gene lost 2 bases and the J gene lost 2 bases, with 16 bases spanning the gap. This CDR3 is 16 amino acids long. CDR3 sequence: CASSLIQASPTYEQYF. The CDR3 DNA is TGTGCCAGCAGCTTAATACAGGCCTCCCCTACCTACGAGCAGTACTTC.

V usage is TRBV6-1 and J usage is TRBJ1-1; D ambiguous. The germline V gene has CDR1 MNHNS and CDR2 SASEGT. The CDR3 runs to 13 residues. Trimming left V 7 bases short and J 1 base short, with 10 bases between. CDR3 region: CASTRAENTEAFF. The DNA of the CDR3 is TGTGCCAGCACGAGGGCCGAGAACACTGAAGCTTTCTTT.

The chain joins TRBV10-3 to TRBJ2-7; tentative D call: TRBD2 (5 bases). The CDR3 length is 18 residues. V lost 0 bases and J 3 bases, leaving 21 bases between the germline ends. Germline V gives CDR1 ENHRY, CDR2 SYGVKD. Here the CDR3 DNA reads TGTGCCATCAGTGAGTCGGTTTTAGCCGGACCCACTAGCTACGAGCAGTACTTC. Translated: CAISESVLAGPTSYEQYF.

The CDR3 nucleotides read TGTGCCAGCAGTGAAGTCCGACTTACCTCTGGAAACACCATATATTTT. Translating gives CASSEVRLTSGNTIYF. The chain joins TRBV6-1 to TRBJ1-3, with D unresolved. Per germline, CDR1 MNHNS and CDR2 SASEGT. The CDR3 runs to 16 residues. The germline V and J ends were trimmed by 1 base and 0 bases, with 10 bases remaining between them.

The chain carries TRBV4-1 and TRBJ2-3; 9 nucleotides agree with TRBD2. The germline CDR1 and CDR2 sequences are MGHRA and YSYEKL. This CDR3 has 16 amino acids. J gave up 0 bases and V 4 bases, and 5 bases lay outside the gene matches. The CDR3 DNA sequence: TGCGCCAGCAGCCCGGGGACTAGCCCTAGCACAGATACGCAGTATTTT. Encoded protein: CASSPGTSPSTDTQYF.

This chain joins TRBV29-1 and TRBJ1-2; D not resolved. Germline V gene sequence: CDR1 SQVTM, CDR2 ANQGSEA. The CDR3 totals 12 residues. Trimming shortened V by 4 bases and J by 4 bases, and 10 bases separated the two germline ends. CDR3 sequence: CSVGQLTYGYTF. The CDR3 DNA reads TGCAGCGTTGGTCAGTTAACCTATGGCTACACCTTC.

V gene TRBV19 combines with J gene TRBJ2-2, with 8 bases matching TRBD1. The V and J ends lost 7 bases and 3 bases, in that order; junction bases with no gene match: 4. This CDR3 is built from 14 residues. Germline-derived CDR1 and CDR2 are LNHDA and SQIVND (reference sequence). In nucleotides, the CDR3 is TGTGCCAGTACTGAGACAGGGGACACCGGGGAGCTGTTTTTT. Translating it yields CASTETGDTGELFF. Full variable domain (outside the CDR3, taken from reference TRBV19 and TRBJ2-2): DGGITQSPKYLFRKEGQNVTLSCEQNLNHDAMYWYRQDPGQGLRLIYYSQIVNDFQKGDIAEGYSVSREKKESFPLTVTSAQKNPTAFYLCASTETGDTGELFFGEGSRLTVL.

The chain uses TRBV2 and TRBJ1-1, with D unclear. Trimming pared 3 bases from V and 1 base from J, leaving 9 bases between. Germline values: CDR1 SNHLY, CDR2 FYNNEI. The CDR3 covers 14 residues. The CDR3 DNA reads TGTGCCAGCAGTGATGAGGCGGCGAACACTGAAGCTTTCTTT. It is translated as CASSDEAANTEAFF.

The chain uses TRBV19 and TRBJ2-5; 8 bases line up with TRBD1. CDR1 and CDR2 (germline): LNHDA, SQIVND (reference sequence). The CDR3 covers 15 residues. V was clipped by 3 bases and J by 6 bases; unmatched bases: 9. The CDR3 is CASSIAQGAGKTQYF. The CDR3 DNA sequence: TGTGCCAGTAGTATTGCCCAGGGGGCCGGGAAGACCCAGTACTTC.

The V call is TRBV9, the J call TRBJ2-1; D uncertain. From germline, CDR1 is SGDLS and CDR2 YYNGEE. V was pared by 3 bases and J by 0 bases, with 13 bases between. The CDR3 has 16 residues. CDR3 DNA: TGTGCCAGCAGCGGTGAATACTACGGCTCCTACAATGAGCAGTTCTTC. It encodes CASSGEYYGSYNEQFF. Looking up the rest from reference TRBV9 and TRBJ2-1 gives the full variable domain: DSGVTQTPKHLITATGQRVTLRCSPRSGDLSVYWYQQSLDQGLQFLIQYYNGEERAKGNILERFSAQQFPDLHSELNLSSLELGDSALYFCASSGEYYGSYNEQFFGPGTRLTVL.

The genes are TRBV19 and TRBJ1-6; D is undetermined. This CDR3 has 18 amino acids. Trimming removed 3 bases at V and 4 bases at J, with 19 bases between. Germline V CDR1 and CDR2: LNHDA, SQIVND (reference sequence). Here the CDR3 DNA reads TGTGCCAGTAGTATGGCCGGGGTCCTCGAAGGGTATAATTCACCCCTCCACTTT. Residues: CASSMAGVLEGYNSPLHF.

This rearrangement joins TRBV7-9 to TRBJ2-4, with D tentatively TRBD1 (6 bases). The CDR3 totals 16 residues. V lost 8 bases, J lost 0 bases, and 17 bases lay in between. Germline loops: CDR1 SEHNR, CDR2 FQNEAQ (reference sequence). DNA of the CDR3: TGTGCCAGCGGGAGAATCGACAGGCTAGCCAAAAACATTCAGTACTTC. It yields the protein CASGRIDRLAKNIQYF.

This sequence joins TRBV6-5 and TRBJ2-1; D is perhaps TRBD1 (5 bases). The CDR3 consists of 14 residues. From germline, CDR1 is MNHEY and CDR2 SVGAGI. V dropped 5 bases and J dropped 6 bases, with 14 bases sitting between them. The CDR3 DNA reads TGTGCCAGCAGTACGGATCCAAGGGGCAATGAGCAGTTCTTC. This codes for CASSTDPRGNEQFF.

The rearrangement uses TRBV7-9 and TRBJ2-3; 11 nucleotides match TRBD2. Germline V gene lookup returns CDR1 SEHNR and CDR2 FQNEAQ (reference sequence). The CDR3 runs to 15 residues. The V gene end was trimmed by 5 bases and the J gene end by 5 bases; junction bases not matched to a gene: 6. The CDR3 here is CASSLPGLAVDTQYF. The CDR3, as DNA: TGTGCCAGCAGCCTTCCGGGACTAGCGGTAGATACGCAGTATTTT.

This clone has a single count. The chain has TRBV18 and TRBJ2-7; TRBD2 agrees at 14 bases. The germline gives CDR1 KGHSH, CDR2 LQKENI. The CDR3 has 15 residues. V shed 11 bases, J shed 1 base, and the junction held 7 bases outside the gene matches. CDR3 in DNA: TGTGCCTCGGGGACTAGCGGGGGCGGTTCCTACGAGCAGTACTTC. Translation gives CASGTSGGGSYEQYF.

The CDR3 DNA is TGTGCCAGCTCACCATTCGGGACAGGGATCCTTTCTGGATCCTACGAGCAGTACTTC. The encoded protein is CASSPFGTGILSGSYEQYF. The V gene is TRBV18, the J gene TRBJ2-7, with TRBD1 identical over 9 bases. The germline V gene has CDR1 KGHSH and CDR2 LQKENI. V gave up 2 bases and J gave up 1 base; unmatched junction bases: 15. The CDR3 runs 19 residues.

The V gene is TRBV21-1, the J gene TRBJ2-5; the D call in the table, TRBD2, was not verified against the DNA. TRBV21-1 is recorded as a pseudogene. The CDR3 runs 16 residues. The chain's CDR3 is CASSKAHQTSRETQYF. Written as DNA, the CDR3 is TGTGCCAGCAGCAAAGCGCATCAGACTAGCAGGGAGACCCAGTACTTC.

The genes are TRBV14 and TRBJ1-2; no clear D. Between the trimmed V and J ends, which lost 0 bases and 5 bases, there was a span of 7 bases. Per germline, CDR1 SGHDN and CDR2 FVKESK. This CDR3 region has 13 residues. The CDR3 loop reads CASSQDLQYGYTF. CDR3 coding DNA: TGTGCCAGCAGCCAAGATCTACAGTATGGCTACACCTTC.

The chain combines TRBV6-5 with TRBJ1-2, with 7 positions matching TRBD1. The germline gives CDR1 MNHEY, CDR2 SVGAGI. This CDR3 has 13 amino acids. V lost 6 bases to trimming and J lost 8 bases; unmatched junction nucleotides: 9. The DNA for the CDR3 is TGTGCCAGCAGACACAGGGGTCGGGAAGGCTACACCTTC. Translated: CASRHRGREGYTF.

The chain recombines TRBV9 with TRBJ1-4; D is uncertain. From germline, CDR1 is SGDLS and CDR2 YYNGEE. This CDR3 comprises 14 residues. Trimming took off 1 base at V and 5 bases at J, with 9 bases between the two ends. The DNA for the CDR3 is TGTGCCAGCAGCGTAAGAGCGGAGAATGAAAAACTGTTTTTT. It specifies CASSVRAENEKLFF.

Here the CDR3 reads CASSLDNGYTF. CDR3 in DNA: TGTGCCAGCAGCTTAGACAATGGCTACACCTTC. The rearrangement links TRBV7-9 to TRBJ1-2; unclear D gene. The CDR3 has 11 residues. V gave up 1 base and J gave up 6 bases, with 3 bases separating them. Germline CDR1 SEHNR, CDR2 FQNEAQ (reference sequence).

The chain combines TRBV7-4 with TRBJ1-1; possible D gene TRBD1, 5 bases. The germline V gene has CDR1 SGHVT and CDR2 SQSDAQ. Deletions cut 5 bases from V and 1 base from J, with 14 bases between. The length of the CDR3 is 15 residues. CDR3 protein: CASSPNRQRNTEAFF. The CDR3 DNA sequence: TGTGCCAGCAGCCCAAACCGACAGCGGAACACTGAAGCTTTCTTT.

This sequence joins TRBV5-4 and TRBJ2-7; perhaps TRBD1 as D (5 bases). V was shortened by 3 bases and J by 3 bases, with 16 bases between the two germline ends. Germline V lookup: CDR1 SGHNT, CDR2 YYREEE (reference sequence). The CDR3 runs 15 residues. CDR3 region: CASSSEPNQGYEQYF. For the CDR3, the DNA is TGTGCCAGCAGCTCCGAGCCTAATCAGGGCTACGAGCAGTACTTC. Combining the CDR3 with reference TRBV5-4 and TRBJ2-7 gives the whole variable domain ETGVTQSPTHLIKTRGQQVTLRCSSQSGHNTVSWYQQALGQGPQFIFQYYREEENGRGNFPPRFSGLQFPNYSSELNVNALELDDSALYLCASSSEPNQGYEQYFGPGTRLTVT.